The sequence of this T cell receptor (beta chain) was determined in a study of OX40 agonist ivuxolimab in advanced cancers. Only in-frame clones appear in the TCRdb table, and some are missing; sequencing was by immunoSEQ multiplex PCR. The table has over 35,000 clones, around nine tenths seen once. This CDR3 is 16 amino acids long. Per germline, CDR1 MRHNA and CDR2 SNTAGT. Trimming removed 7 bases from V and 8 bases from J, with 24 bases in between. The V call is TRBV6-4, the J call TRBJ2-1, with a possible D match to TRBD2 (7 bases). The sequence was obtained from an adult with an advanced solid tumor such as melanoma, head and neck, liver or kidney cancer. This specimen was CD4+ or CD8+ T cells sorted from blood, taken in a trial of the OX40 agonist ivuxolimab. CDR3 loop: CASTPGGLAEGDEQFF. CDR3 DNA: TGTGCCAGCACCCCCGGGGGGCTAGCGGAGGGGGATGAGCAGTTCTTC.